This TCR beta chain was identified in a study of Tregs in tolerant kidney transplant recipients. Study at large: An approximately 3-day belatacept mixed lymphocyte reaction, sometimes plus 5-day graft donor restimulation, preceded CD4+CD25+CD127- sorting. Sorting used antibodies to exclude donor cells. Broader study findings: Biological reproducibility was not directly addressed, but technical replication error appeared minimal.

Trimming took off 0 bases at V and 3 bases at J, with 12 bases between the two ends. The CDR3 sequence is 17 residues long. Germline values: CDR1 LNHNV, CDR2 YYDKDF (reference sequence). As concerns this clone: The antigen is unknown.

Some clones are missing from TCRdb's copy, which holds only in-frame ones; the method was immunoSEQ multiplex PCR. The sample includes approximately 2,500 clones, approximately 42% seen only once; the top ten take 7.1%. This sequence originates from a human donor in good health. Sequenced sample: Tregs from blood cultured with allogeneic cells. The chain has TRBV15 and TRBJ2-6; D remains ambiguous. CDR3 loop: CATSRDYKRIGANVLTF. As DNA, the CDR3 is TGTGCCACCAGCAGAGATTATAAACGGATTGGGGCCAACGTCCTGACTTTC.